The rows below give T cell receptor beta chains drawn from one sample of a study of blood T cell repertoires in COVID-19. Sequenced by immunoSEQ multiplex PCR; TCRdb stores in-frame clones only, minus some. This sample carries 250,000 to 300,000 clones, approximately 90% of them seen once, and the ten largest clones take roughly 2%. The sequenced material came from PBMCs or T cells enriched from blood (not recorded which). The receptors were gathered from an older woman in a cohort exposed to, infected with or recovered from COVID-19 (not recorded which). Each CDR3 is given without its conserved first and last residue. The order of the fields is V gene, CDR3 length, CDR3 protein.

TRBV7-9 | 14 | ASRLRDSLTGNTIY
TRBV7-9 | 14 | ASRDLAGGNTDTQY
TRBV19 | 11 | ATRGTLTYEQY
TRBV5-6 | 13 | ASSMGLAGGNEQF
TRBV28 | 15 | ASSELAGGLAKNIQY
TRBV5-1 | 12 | ASSLAGNSYEQY
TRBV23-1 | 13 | ASSQSPTGNQPQH
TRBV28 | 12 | ASSRQTGTHEQF
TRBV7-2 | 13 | ASSYGQGVADTQY
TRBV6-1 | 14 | ASSGLGLAGIYEQY
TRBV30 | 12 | AWSGTGPGNTIY
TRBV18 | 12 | ASSPSGSGNTIY
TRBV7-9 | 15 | ASSSGHSVIKQETQY
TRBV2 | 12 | ASRLKREGYEQY
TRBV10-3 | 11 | AIGPAGYGEQY
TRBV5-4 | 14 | ASSPGGQGPGDTQY
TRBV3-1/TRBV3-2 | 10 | ASSQVIDTQY
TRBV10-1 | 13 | ASSASSAGYYEQY
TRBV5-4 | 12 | ASSLTGTGNTIY
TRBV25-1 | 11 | ASSEDSVGELF
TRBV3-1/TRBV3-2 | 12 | ASSDRGYNSPLH
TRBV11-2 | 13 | ASSLRGYSNQPQH
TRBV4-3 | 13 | ASSQDRGLTDTQY
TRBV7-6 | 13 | ASSLAKQGAGGYT
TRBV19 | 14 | ASSISSVVGPVGYT
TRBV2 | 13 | ASSVRQVTNGELF
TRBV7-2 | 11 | ASSLSREGEQF
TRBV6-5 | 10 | ASSSYKQPQH
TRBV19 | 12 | ASSMRGASYEQY
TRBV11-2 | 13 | ASSPGTGWRGEQY
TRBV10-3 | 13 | AISEGSGYYNEQF
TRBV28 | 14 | ASSYTDRGAGNTIY
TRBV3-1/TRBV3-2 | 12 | ASSPGQENTEAF
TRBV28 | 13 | ASSLSGQVQETQY
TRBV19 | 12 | ASSTQDSGNTIY
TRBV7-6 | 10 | ASSLGRDTQY
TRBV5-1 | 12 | ASSLGQSNSPLH
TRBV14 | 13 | ASSQDREGGNTIY
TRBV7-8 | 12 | ASSPTGAGQPQH
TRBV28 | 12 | ASSSPNLATEQF
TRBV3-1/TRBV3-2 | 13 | ASSQLAVQQETQY
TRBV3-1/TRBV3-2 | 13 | ASSPRDRLNTEAF
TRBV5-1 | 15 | ASSSNIAGGGTGELF
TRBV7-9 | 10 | ASSLQYNIQY
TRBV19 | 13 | ASSILGTGQETQY
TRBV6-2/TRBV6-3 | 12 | ASSISGIKATQY
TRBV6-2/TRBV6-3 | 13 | ASSYSPGQTYEQY
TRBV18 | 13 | ASSPPAGDREKLF
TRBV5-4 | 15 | ASSPTGGGRNTGELF
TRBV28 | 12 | ASLRSENTGELF
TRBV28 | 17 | ASQLQGLARTSSYNEQF
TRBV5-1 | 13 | ASSPGGGGDQPQH
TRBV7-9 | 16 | ASSSRRTRQGTVNEQF
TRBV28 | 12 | ASRAGQEGSPLH
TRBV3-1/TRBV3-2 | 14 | ASSQGTGGYNSPLH
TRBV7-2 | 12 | ASSSPGLAFEQF
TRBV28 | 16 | ASSPLDRGKLAKNIQY
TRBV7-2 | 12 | ASSFSGATDTQY
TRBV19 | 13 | ASSTSTGTSYEQY
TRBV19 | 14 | ASSIRGDSYSSPLH